This T cell receptor (beta chain) was sequenced during a study of T cells in Graves' hyperthyroidism and ophthalmopathy. Study-wide points: Expanded thyroid clonotypes (above 0.001) were mostly also found in blood. Ophthalmopathy cases were set apart from stable hyperthyroidism by a 13 V-J model.

From RNA transcripts, TCR beta CDR3 regions were amplified. Carried out on the TCR CDR3, a first-round RT-PCR used the HTBI primer set. In TCRdb, the multiplex PCR reads were re-called with MiXCR into one record per CDR3 protein. The sample includes hundreds of thousands of distinct CDR3 sequences, 38% of them seen just once. Patients aged 18 to 65 with hyperthyroidism were newly diagnosed, with duration under 2 months. Fresh peripheral blood, 9.5 to 10 ml of it, supplied the PBMCs. There are many counts of this clonotype. What it binds is unknown. The sequencing input was blood. The origin of this receptor is a man between 18 and 29 years old with Graves' hyperthyroidism.

The CDR3 spells CASSFPGAGQPQHF. The CDR3 DNA follows: TGTGCCAGCAGCTTCCCGGGCGCCGGACAGCCCCAGCATTTT. J is TRBJ1-5 and V is TRBV7-9; D gene unclear. The V gene's germline CDR1 is SEHNR and CDR2 FQNEAQ (reference sequence). Trimming took 3 bases from V and 7 from J, leaving 13 bases between them. This CDR3 has 14 amino acids.